These 25 T cell receptor beta chains came from one sample sequenced in a study of control samples from healthy donors and cancer patients. Profiled with immunoSEQ multiplex PCR; TCRdb holds only in-frame clones, not every one. The sample contains some 110,000 clones, roughly nine tenths of which appear only once. Input material: PBMCs. These receptors all come from a woman aged 50 to 65 with colorectal cancer.

This clone showed up just a few times. The V and J genes are TRBV7-8 and TRBJ2-2; 11 bases line up with TRBD1. Germline CDR1 SGHVS, CDR2 FQNEAQ. V gave up 2 bases and J gave up 4 bases; unmatched junction bases: 3. CDR3 length: 16 amino acids. The CDR3 bases are TGTGCCAGCAGCTTAAGGGACAGGGGGTCCACCGGGGAGCTGTTTTTT. Protein product: CASSLRDRGSTGELFF.

The gene calls are TRBV18 and TRBJ1-2; D not resolved. Trimming left V 6 bases short and J 3 bases short, with 17 bases between. The CDR3 is 15 residues long. Germline values: CDR1 KGHSH, CDR2 LQKENI. The CDR3 is CASSPEPSSDYGYTF. The CDR3 region has the DNA TGTGCCAGCTCGCCCGAACCGAGCTCCGACTATGGCTACACCTTC.

The V and J genes are TRBV7-9 and TRBJ2-1; no firm D call. Germline V CDR1 and CDR2: SEHNR, FQNEAQ (reference sequence). The CDR3 has 15 residues. Trimming stripped 0 bases from V and 8 bases from J, with 14 bases between. CDR3 sequence (DNA): TGTGCCAGCAGCTTAGCAAGTTCCCCCCTCGATGAGCAGTTCTTC. Amino acids: CASSLASSPLDEQFF.

V is TRBV10-3 and J is TRBJ1-5; D gene unclear. CDR1 and CDR2 (germline): ENHRY, SYGVKD. The V end was cut by 2 bases, the J end by 6 bases, with 8 bases between. The CDR3 contains 13 residues. CDR3 loop: CAISEGRGQPQHF. DNA for the CDR3: TGTGCCATCAGTGAGGGAAGAGGTCAGCCCCAGCATTTT.

To note about this clone: In the same sample, other DNA sequences code for this CDR3. The chain carries TRBV5-1 and TRBJ1-4, with D perhaps TRBD1 (5 bases). The germline gives CDR1 SGHRS, CDR2 YFSETQ. The CDR3 loop spans 14 amino acids. Deletions cut 4 bases from V and 2 bases from J, with 9 bases between. As DNA, the CDR3 is TGCGCCAGCAGCCCCGGGGCGACTAATGAAAAACTGTTTTTT. It encodes CASSPGATNEKLFF.

The chain employs TRBV5-1 and TRBJ2-7; the D gene could be TRBD1 or TRBD2 (5 bases each). The V end lost 4 bases, the J end lost 0 bases, and 8 bases lay between the germline ends. There are 13 residues in the CDR3. Germline CDR1 and CDR2: SGHRS and YFSETQ. Here the CDR3 reads CASSPGPSYEQYF. CDR3 in DNA: TGCGCCAGCAGCCCGGGACCCTCCTACGAGCAGTACTTC.

The rearrangement uses TRBV5-1 and TRBJ1-2; no definite D call. Germline CDR1 is SGHRS and CDR2 is YFSETQ. This CDR3 is built from 13 residues. Trimming took off 0 bases at V and 8 bases at J, with 11 bases between the two ends. CDR3 sequence (DNA): TGCGCCAGCAGCTTGGAAGACGGGCAGGGCTACACCTTC. This sequence encodes CASSLEDGQGYTF. Variable domain in full (rest from reference TRBV5-1 and TRBJ1-2): KAGVTQTPRYLIKTRGQQVTLSCSPISGHRSVSWYQQTPGQGLQFLFEYFSETQRNKGNFPGRFSGRQFSNSRSEMNVSTLELGDSALYLCASSLEDGQGYTFGSGTRLTVV.

The genes are TRBV5-4 and TRBJ1-3; possibly TRBD1 for D (6 bases). The CDR3 has 16 residues. Trimming left V 3 bases short and J 0 bases short, with 13 bases between. Germline assignment: CDR1 SGHNT and CDR2 YYREEE (reference sequence). The CDR3 region has the DNA TGTGCCAGCAGCTCGGGGACATCCCGCTCTGGAAACACCATATATTTT. It yields the protein CASSSGTSRSGNTIYF.

For the CDR3, the DNA is TGCAGCGTGGGGCAAGAGACCCAGTACTTC. Translating gives CSVGQETQYF. The chain combines TRBV29-1 with TRBJ2-5; D is uncertain. The CDR3 runs 10 residues. Between the trimmed V and J ends, which lost 6 bases and 2 bases, there was a span of 4 bases. Per the germline V gene, CDR1 is SQVTM and CDR2 is ANQGSEA.

The chain combines TRBV2 with TRBJ2-7, with D perhaps being TRBD1 or TRBD2 (5 bases each). The CDR3 contains 14 residues. V was shortened by 4 bases and J by 2 bases, with 12 bases between the two germline ends. CDR1 and CDR2 from the germline V gene are SNHLY and FYNNEI. In DNA form, the CDR3 reads TGTGCCAGCAGTGGGCAGGGAGATGCCTACGAGCAGTACTTC. Translating it yields CASSGQGDAYEQYF.

This sequence joins TRBV27 and TRBJ2-7; 7 positions agree with TRBD1. V was clipped by 7 bases and J by 6 bases; unmatched bases: 18. The CDR3 is made up of 16 amino acids. Germline CDR1 is MNHEY and CDR2 is SMNVEV (reference sequence). CDR3 coding DNA: TGTGCCAGCACCCTCGCCTACCGGGACAGTGCCGGCGAGCAGTACTTC. This sequence encodes CASTLAYRDSAGEQYF.

CDR3 loop: CASLGQGYNEQYF. The CDR3 bases are TGTGCCAGCCTGGGACAGGGTTACAACGAGCAGTACTTC. The V and J genes are TRBV12-3 or TRBV12-4 and TRBJ2-7, with 9 positions matching TRBD1. Trimming removed 8 bases from V and 5 bases from J; junction bases left unmatched: 7. The CDR3 length is 13 residues.

The chain joins TRBV5-6 to TRBJ2-1; maybe TRBD1 (5 bases). The CDR3 runs 16 residues. Germline V gene sequence: CDR1 SGHDT, CDR2 YYEEEE. Trimming removed 2 bases from V and 9 bases from J, with 21 bases in between. This CDR3 is CASSLGVREFSGEQFF. In nucleotides, the CDR3 is TGTGCCAGCAGCTTAGGGGTCAGGGAATTTTCTGGTGAGCAGTTCTTC.

This chain links TRBV28 with TRBJ1-5; D is unresolved. The CDR3 sequence is 13 residues long. Germline values: CDR1 MDHEN, CDR2 SYDVKM. V was trimmed by 3 bases and J by 3 bases, leaving 6 bases between them. The CDR3 region has the DNA TGTGCCAGCAGTTTTCAGAACAATCAGCCCCAGCATTTT. Translated: CASSFQNNQPQHF.

The V call is TRBV30, the J call TRBJ1-1; the D is unclear. This CDR3 has 11 residues. V shed 2 bases and J shed 8 bases, with 9 bases lying between them. The germline gives CDR1 GTSNPN, CDR2 SVGIG (reference sequence). The chain's CDR3 is CAWSSRMEAFF. DNA of the CDR3: TGTGCCTGGAGTTCGAGGATGGAAGCTTTCTTT.

The chain couples TRBV5-4 to TRBJ2-7; perhaps TRBD2 as D (6 bases). The CDR3 is 16 amino acids. CDR1 and CDR2 (germline): SGHNT, YYREEE (reference sequence). V shed 4 bases and J shed 2 bases, with 19 bases lying between them. The CDR3 nucleotides are TGTGCCAGCAGCCTTTGGGGACTGTCCGGAGCCTACGAGCAGTACTTC. Translating it yields CASSLWGLSGAYEQYF.

V is TRBV7-2 and J is TRBJ2-3, with TRBD2 matching 7 bases. This CDR3 region has 16 residues. The V segment lost 6 bases and the J segment 0 bases; nucleotides outside the gene matches: 9. CDR1 SGHTA and CDR2 FQGNSA come from the germline V gene. Written as DNA, the CDR3 is TGTGCCAGCAGTCTTGCGGCGGGGGAGAGCACAGATACGCAGTATTTT. Amino acid sequence: CASSLAAGESTDTQYF.

The rearrangement joins TRBV19 to TRBJ1-2; 10 positions agree with TRBD1. V lost 7 bases and J lost 4; bases outside the gene matches: 12. The CDR3 loop spans 16 amino acids. CDR1 LNHDA and CDR2 SQIVND come from the germline V gene (reference sequence). The CDR3 sequence is CASIATGTGASYGYTF. For the CDR3, the DNA is TGTGCCAGTATCGCTACCGGGACAGGGGCTAGCTATGGCTACACCTTC.

On this clone itself: This sample also contains other DNA sequences that code for the same CDR3. V and J are TRBV3-1 (or the pseudogene TRBV3-2) and TRBJ1-1; D is perhaps TRBD1 (6 bases). This CDR3 spans 13 amino acids. The V gene lost 3 bases and the J gene lost 4 bases, with 9 bases spanning the gap. CDR1 and CDR2 (germline): LGHDT, YNNKEL (reference sequence). The CDR3 DNA reads as TGTGCCAGCAGCCAGGTGACAGGCACTGAAGCTTTCTTT. Translated, it gives CASSQVTGTEAFF.

The chain couples TRBV5-1 to TRBJ2-5; D not certain. Germline CDR1 SGHRS, CDR2 YFSETQ. The V gene lost 7 bases and the J gene lost 2 bases, with 33 bases spanning the gap. This CDR3 has 20 residues. CDR3 sequence (DNA): TGCGCCAGCCAAGGGATTGGGTCTACGAGATCTCCGAACGTACAAGAGACCCAGTACTTC. Its translation is CASQGIGSTRSPNVQETQYF.

This sequence joins TRBV28 and TRBJ2-2; D is unclear. Germline CDR1 MDHEN, CDR2 SYDVKM. The CDR3 is 16 residues long. Trimming cost V 0 bases and J 2 bases, with 10 bases left between them. The CDR3 loop reads CASSLWRQPNTGELFF. CDR3 in DNA: TGTGCCAGCAGTTTATGGAGGCAGCCCAACACCGGGGAGCTGTTTTTT.

This clone was seen only once. The rearrangement joins TRBV19 to TRBJ2-7, with 10 bases fitting TRBD1. The CDR3 is 13 amino acids. V lost 6 bases and J lost 4; bases outside the gene matches: 3. Germline assignment: CDR1 LNHDA and CDR2 SQIVND (reference sequence). The CDR3 sequence: CASSGQGVYEQYF. In DNA, the CDR3 is TGTGCCAGTAGCGGACAGGGGGTTTACGAGCAGTACTTC.

V and J are TRBV28 and TRBJ2-3; unclear D gene. CDR3 size: 10 residues. Trimming took 10 bases from V and 5 from J, leaving 7 bases between them. Germline V lookup: CDR1 MDHEN, CDR2 SYDVKM. CDR3 sequence reads: CATWEDTQYF. The CDR3 DNA follows: TGTGCCACCTGGGAAGATACGCAGTATTTT. Full variable domain (rest looked up from reference TRBV28 and TRBJ2-3): DVKVTQSSRYLVKRTGEKVFLECVQDMDHENMFWYRQDPGLGLRLIYFSYDVKMKEKGDIPEGYSVSREKKERFSLILESASTNQTSMYLCATWEDTQYFGPGTRLTVL.

V usage is TRBV18 and J usage is TRBJ1-4; 7 bases match TRBD1. CDR1 is KGHSH and CDR2 is LQKENI in the germline V gene. The CDR3 totals 13 residues. With V trimmed by 6 bases and J by 7 bases, 5 bases remained unmatched. The CDR3 is CASSSGGPEKLFF. In DNA form, the CDR3 reads TGTGCCAGCTCCTCAGGGGGGCCTGAAAAACTGTTTTTT.

Only a few counts were recorded for this clone. In DNA form, the CDR3 reads TGCGCCAGCAGCCAAGGCGATTCACCCCTCCACTTT. The encoded protein is CASSQGDSPLHF. The gene calls are TRBV4-1 and TRBJ1-6; unclear D gene. Germline lookup yields CDR1 MGHRA and CDR2 YSYEKL. The length of the CDR3 is 12 residues. Trimming removed 1 base from V and 8 bases from J, with 3 bases in between.